This TCR beta chain was documented in a study of shared clonotypes between healthy human individuals. Overall study results and limits: Sampling included only blood; tissue repertoires likely differ.

Note on this clone: Its specificity is not known.

Libraries were prepared by immunoSEQ multiplex PCR; TCRdb keeps only in-frame clonotypes and omits some of them. The profile shows approximately 440,000 clones, roughly three quarters of them singletons. Germline-derived CDR1 and CDR2 are SGHRS and YFSETQ. J was trimmed by 0 bases and V by 2 bases; bases with no gene match: 7. This CDR3 spans 17 amino acids. Sequenced input: PBMCs. The receptor was derived from a woman between 40 and 50 years old in good health. Some clones in this sample may be carry-over from other donors' samples. The chain uses TRBV5-1 and TRBJ2-7; TRBD2 agrees at 11 bases. The CDR3 region has the DNA TGCGCCAGCAGCTTAGGAGCGGGACTAGCGGACTCCTACGAGCAGTACTTC. It specifies CASSLGAGLADSYEQYF.